The present T cell receptor beta chain was sequenced within a study of OX40 agonist ivuxolimab in advanced cancers. Context from the whole study: Ivuxolimab was an agonistic, fully human IgG2 monoclonal antibody directed against OX40 (CD134), a costimulatory receptor. Intravenous ivuxolimab was administered to patients every 2 weeks at six dose levels: 0.01, 0.1, 0.3, 1.5, 3 and 10 mg/kg. The monotherapy dose-escalation portion (N of about 57 patients) of the phase I ivuxolimab trial is reported in the paper. Prior anti-PD-1, anti-PD-L1 or anti-CTLA-4 therapy was permitted, and checkpoint inhibitors had been received by around 39% of dose-escalation patients. The purpose of peripheral TCRbeta sequencing was to test whether ivuxolimab changed TCR sequence diversity and led to clonal T-cell expansion. The dose-escalation cohort was around 84% male with a mean age of 60 years, ranging from about 20 to 85. Partial responses were achieved by three dose-escalation patients, of whom one had hepatocellular carcinoma and two had cutaneous melanoma. Of the roughly 50 dose-escalation patients, hepatocellular carcinoma was present in roughly 19, melanoma in about 15, renal cell carcinoma in 9 and head and neck cancer in 9.

Trimming at the junction amounts to 3 bases on V and 2 bases on J, and the germline ends lie 9 bases apart. The CDR1 and CDR2 encoded by the germline V gene are SGHTA and FQGTGA. CDR3 length: 14 amino acids, cysteine to phenylalanine. Only the CDR3 DNA is retained, 42 bases long and in frame from the first base. Patients with a history of autoimmune disease or receiving systemic immunosuppression were excluded from the trial. Peripheral blood for TCR sequencing was drawn from every dose cohort at baseline, at cycle 4 day 1 and at cycle 7 day 1. The samples were taken from a phase I, first-in-human, multicenter, open-label dose-escalation trial of ivuxolimab. Adults with locally advanced or metastatic melanoma, renal cell carcinoma, hepatocellular carcinoma or head and neck squamous cell carcinoma were enrolled in the trial. CD4+ and CD8+ T cells were sorted separately from peripheral blood before TCR sequencing.

Genomic DNA was extracted from sorted cells for sequencing of the TCRbeta CDR3 region. The immunoSEQ Assay was used to sequence the TCRbeta CDR3 regions. TCRdb holds this immuneACCESS table with in-frame rearrangements only. Some clones are missing; in checked studies, unresolved V genes explain under half, and the rest has no known cause. In all, the sample holds about 110,000 clones, and 90% of those were seen once. 0.4% to 0.6% of the sample is held by the ten biggest clonotypes. With respect to this clone: No cognate antigen has been identified for it. It has no much larger one-base neighbor in the sample; base qualities were not kept.

Points the paper makes about the study in general: After ivuxolimab, expanded clones were on average more numerous among CD8+ T cells than among CD4+ T cells. In the 0.1-3.0 mg/kg groups, partial responders were among the patients with the lowest normalized peripheral clonal expansion, particularly in CD8+ T cells. At doses of 0.1 to 3.0 mg/kg, clonal expansion of both CD4+ and CD8+ T cells in blood was seen between baseline and week 6. Low levels of normalized T-cell clonal expansion were also seen in some nonresponding patients. The antigen specificity of the clonally expanded peripheral T cells was not determined.

The sequence was obtained from an adult with an advanced solid tumor such as melanoma, head and neck, liver or kidney cancer. The chain employs TRBV7-3 and TRBJ2-3; TRBD2 could be the D gene, as 5 bases match. This specimen consisted of CD4+ or CD8+ T cells sorted from blood, obtained in a trial of the OX40 agonist ivuxolimab. The DNA sequence is TGTGCCAGCAGCTTTCGAGCGGTCACAGATACGCAGTATTTT. The encoded protein is CASSFRAVTDTQYF.